The 8 T cell receptor beta chains below were found in one sample sequenced in a study of Ad26.COV2.S vaccination and SARS-CoV-2 variants. Treatment in this sample: about 20 received Ad26.COV2.S at low or high dose, single or two shots; 5 received placebo; per-sample allocation not given. Each sample was drawn 63 days after the first injection (of vaccine or placebo). Clones were sequenced by immunoSEQ multiplex PCR, and TCRdb holds only the in-frame ones, with some missing. Among approximately 300,000 clones listed, just over 85% were seen once. The sample consisted of peripheral blood, taken in a trial of Ad26.COV2.S vaccine versus placebo. The receptor source for this set is a person between 18 and 59 years old who received the Ad26.COV2.S COVID-19 vaccine or a placebo.

This clone was seen only a few times. V usage is TRBV7-9 and J usage is TRBJ2-2; D remains unclear. The V gene's germline CDR1 is SEHNR and CDR2 FQNEAQ (reference sequence). V was clipped by 4 bases and J by 8 bases, with 2 bases between them. The CDR3 is made up of 10 amino acids. CDR3 in amino acids: CASSSGELFF. The CDR3 bases are TGTGCCAGCAGCTCGGGGGAGCTGTTTTTT.

This clone was found a few times. The junction differs from germline at one of its ends, possibly a read error. Other DNA sequences of this sample code for an identical CDR3. V is TRBV6-2 or TRBV6-3 and J is TRBJ2-7; D unresolved. This CDR3 spans 11 amino acids. CDR1 and CDR2 (germline): MNHEY, SVGEGT. This CDR3 is CASSNSYEQYF. The CDR3 DNA reads TGTGCCAGCAGTAACTCCTACGAGCAGTACTTC.

The rearrangement uses TRBV3-1 (or the pseudogene TRBV3-2) and TRBJ2-1; TRBD1 matches 9 bases. V shed 5 bases, J shed 7 bases, and the junction held 0 bases outside the gene matches. The CDR3 runs 12 residues. Germline V lookup: CDR1 LGHDT, CDR2 YNNKEL (reference sequence). Written as DNA, the CDR3 is TGTGCCAGCAGCGGGACAGGGAATGAGCAGTTCTTC. This gives the protein CASSGTGNEQFF.

In the case of this clone: Its ends do not fully match the called genes, so a read error is possible. The chain couples TRBV18 to TRBJ1-1, with unresolved D. CDR1 and CDR2 (germline): KGHSH, LQKENI. The length of the CDR3 is 13 residues. The CDR3 DNA is TGTGCCAACTCACAAGGGCTGAACACTGAAGCTTTCTTT. It encodes CANSQGLNTEAFF.

This clone was seen more than once but under ten times. The chain recombines TRBV4-3 with TRBJ2-1; 9 bases match TRBD2. The V gene's germline CDR1 is LGHNA and CDR2 YSLEER. The CDR3 is made up of 16 amino acids. Losses at the gene ends were 3 bases for V and 1 base for J; bases not matched to a gene: 4. CDR3 in amino acids: CASSHQLAGSYNEQFF. The DNA of the CDR3 is TGCGCCAGCAGCCACCAACTAGCGGGTTCCTACAATGAGCAGTTCTTC.

V is TRBV7-9 and J is TRBJ1-2; TRBD1 aligns across 7 bases. Trimming at V came to 5 bases and at J to 2 bases, leaving 5 bases not matched to a gene. The CDR3 contains 14 residues. Germline lookup yields CDR1 SEHNR and CDR2 FQNEAQ (reference sequence). The CDR3 here is CASSPTGYNYGYTF. CDR3 DNA: TGTGCCAGCAGCCCGACAGGGTACAACTATGGCTACACCTTC.

The gene calls are TRBV6-5 and TRBJ1-2, with TRBD1 identical over 8 bases. The CDR3 is made up of 13 amino acids. Germline CDR1 is MNHEY and CDR2 is SVGAGI. V lost 11 bases and J lost 4; bases outside the gene matches: 9. For the CDR3, the DNA is TGTGCCGTCCACCGCACAGGGGGCTATGGCTACACCTTC. This gives the protein CAVHRTGGYGYTF.

The J gene is TRBJ1-2, the V gene TRBV5-1; D is possibly TRBD1 (5 bases). There are 16 residues in the CDR3. Germline assignment: CDR1 SGHRS and CDR2 YFSETQ. V was clipped by 4 bases and J by 0 bases, with 16 bases between them. In DNA, the CDR3 is TGCGCCAGCAGCGAGGGACGGTGGGGGGCTAACTATGGCTACACCTTC. Protein: CASSEGRWGANYGYTF. The whole variable domain, remainder taken from reference TRBV5-1 and TRBJ1-2, is KAGVTQTPRYLIKTRGQQVTLSCSPISGHRSVSWYQQTPGQGLQFLFEYFSETQRNKGNFPGRFSGRQFSNSRSEMNVSTLELGDSALYLCASSEGRWGANYGYTFGSGTRLTVV.